The 3 T cell receptor beta chains listed next were all sequenced from one sample in a study of blood T cell repertoires in COVID-19. Generated by immunoSEQ multiplex PCR, the TCRdb table keeps only in-frame clones and is missing some. The table shows roughly 52,000 clones, with 82% occurring only once. The specimen was peripheral blood. These receptors all come from an elderly man with COVID-19, enrolled during active disease.

The chain couples TRBV27 to TRBJ1-1; 9 bases align to TRBD1. CDR1 and CDR2 (germline): MNHEY, SMNVEV (reference sequence). There are 15 residues in the CDR3. Losses at the gene ends were 7 bases for V and 4 bases for J; bases not matched to a gene: 10. The CDR3: CASKGGGTGSTEAFF. For the CDR3, the DNA is TGTGCCAGCAAGGGTGGAGGGACAGGGAGCACTGAAGCTTTCTTT.

V usage is TRBV6-1 and J usage is TRBJ1-4; D is unresolved. V lost 1 base and J 15 bases, leaving 18 bases between the germline ends. The CDR3 runs to 14 residues. CDR1 and CDR2 (germline): MNHNS, SASEGT. The DNA of the CDR3 is TGTGCCAGCAGTGAAGGTGGTCAATTGAGAGGGATGTTTTTT. This translates into CASSEGGQLRGMFF.

This rearrangement joins TRBV2 to TRBJ1-2, with 12 nucleotides matching TRBD1. Germline values: CDR1 SNHLY, CDR2 FYNNEI. The junction had 13 bases not matched to a gene; V was cut back by 1 base and J by 4 bases. CDR3 length: 19 amino acids. The CDR3 region has the DNA TGTGCCAGCAGTGAAGAACCCACGGGACAGGGGGCCAGGAGCTATGGCTACACCTTC. Residues: CASSEEPTGQGARSYGYTF.